This passage covers 18 T cell receptor beta chains from one sample sequenced in a study of T cell repertoires in cytomegalovirus infection. TCRdb re-derived calls from the reads in MiXCR, one entry per CDR3 protein. This sample has 110,000 or so distinct CDR3 sequences; roughly 31% occur once, and the top ten carry 40% to 45%. Their cognate antigens are unknown. Sequences were derived from CD8+ T cells from cultured PBMCs, sampled from culture after CMV antigen stimulation. The source is a human donor in good health (CMV status not recorded). Some clones in this sample may be carry-over from other donors' samples.

This chain connects TRBV6-5 to TRBJ2-7; 7 bases line up with TRBD1. V was pared by 6 bases and J by 7 bases, with 9 bases of the junction left unmatched. The CDR3 runs 13 residues. Per the germline V gene, CDR1 is MNHEY and CDR2 is SVGAGI. Here the CDR3 DNA reads TGTGCCAGCAGGGGGACAGACTCCGTTGAGCAGTACTTC. Translation gives CASRGTDSVEQYF.

This clonotype turned up a few times. This chain uses TRBV6-2 or TRBV6-3 with TRBJ2-1, with D maybe TRBD1 (6 bases). The ends were cut back, 2 bases at V and 7 bases at J, with 24 bases in the middle. CDR3 length: 18 amino acids. CDR1 is MNHEY, CDR2 SVGEGT, per germline. The CDR3 loop reads CASSYHDRQRRFRNEQFF. The DNA of the CDR3 is TGTGCCAGCAGTTACCACGACAGGCAGAGGAGGTTTAGGAATGAGCAGTTCTTC.

This chain connects TRBV4-3 to TRBJ2-3; 9 nucleotides line up with TRBD1. CDR1 is LGHNA, CDR2 YSLEER, per germline. After removal of 3 bases from V and 5 bases from J, the junction contained 9 bases not matched to a gene. This CDR3 contains 16 residues. The CDR3 reads CASSQETGQGVDTQYF. CDR3 sequence (DNA): TGCGCCAGCAGCCAGGAAACGGGACAGGGAGTAGATACGCAGTATTTT.

The rearrangement uses TRBV7-9 and TRBJ1-1; maybe TRBD1 (5 bases). Germline V gene sequence: CDR1 SEHNR, CDR2 FQNEAQ (reference sequence). This CDR3 is built from 17 residues. The V end lost 5 bases, the J end lost 1 base, and 20 bases lay between the germline ends. The CDR3 sequence is CASSTIVGHTENTEAFF. The CDR3, as DNA: TGTGCCAGCAGCACAATAGTGGGGCACACCGAGAACACTGAAGCTTTCTTT.

The rearrangement links TRBV4-3 to TRBJ2-7; 8 bases are shared with TRBD2. Germline CDR1 LGHNA, CDR2 YSLEER. This CDR3 is 16 amino acids long. V shed 0 bases, J shed 0 bases, and the junction held 4 bases outside the gene matches. The CDR3 is CASSQDPGGGSYEQYF. DNA for the CDR3: TGCGCCAGCAGCCAAGATCCCGGGGGGGGCTCCTACGAGCAGTACTTC.

This clonotype has only a few counts. The rearrangement links TRBV27 to TRBJ1-2; weak D call: TRBD1 (5 bases). Trimming stripped 4 bases from V and 1 base from J, with 28 bases between. The CDR3 is made up of 20 amino acids. Per germline, CDR1 MNHEY and CDR2 SMNVEV (reference sequence). For the CDR3, the DNA is TGTGCCAGCAGTTCCGGTCGAGCCCGGGGCGTTCCTAGCCTTAACTATGGCTACACCTTC. Amino acids: CASSSGRARGVPSLNYGYTF.

The DNA for the CDR3 is TGTGCCAGCTCACCACCGTCGGCCGACCCAGATACGCAGTATTTT. Translated, it gives CASSPPSADPDTQYF. The chain has TRBV18 and TRBJ2-3, with unresolved D. Germline V gene lookup returns CDR1 KGHSH and CDR2 LQKENI. This CDR3 spans 15 amino acids. V lost 0 bases and J lost 4, with 11 bases in between.

The chain has TRBV7-2 and TRBJ1-5; D uncertain. CDR1 SGHTA and CDR2 FQGNSA come from the germline V gene. This CDR3 comprises 12 residues. V was trimmed by 1 base and J by 8 bases, leaving 6 bases between them. The CDR3 DNA follows: TGTGCCAGCAGCTTAGAATATGAGCCCCAGCATTTT. Translation: CASSLEYEPQHF. The variable domain in full, with the rest retrieved from reference TRBV7-2 and TRBJ1-5, is GAGVSQSPSNKVTEKGKDVELRCDPISGHTALYWYRQSLGQGLEFLIYFQGNSAPDKSGLPSDRFSAERTGGSVSTLTIQRTQQEDSAVYLCASSLEYEPQHFGDGTRLSIL.

This clonotype was picked up a small number of times. The chain employs TRBV2 and TRBJ2-7; perhaps TRBD1 as D (5 bases). Trimming stripped 5 bases from V and 2 bases from J, with 13 bases between. The CDR3 consists of 14 residues. Germline values: CDR1 SNHLY, CDR2 FYNNEI. The CDR3 DNA reads TGTGCCAGCAGTCCCCAGGGTTTTGCCTACGAGCAGTACTTC. Protein: CASSPQGFAYEQYF.

The rearrangement links TRBV27 to TRBJ2-3, with 7 bases matching TRBD2. From germline, CDR1 is MNHEY and CDR2 SMNVEV (reference sequence). V trimming: 3 bases; J trimming: 7 bases; junction bases outside the gene matches: 1. This CDR3 is 12 amino acids long. CDR3 bases: TGTGCCAGCAGTTTCAGCGGGAATACGCAGTATTTT. As protein: CASSFSGNTQYF.

The V gene is TRBV2, the J gene TRBJ1-1; TRBD1 might be the D (5 bases). The germline V and J ends were trimmed by 3 bases and 1 base, with 15 bases remaining between them. Germline-derived CDR1 and CDR2 are SNHLY and FYNNEI. The CDR3 covers 16 residues. The CDR3 region is CASSEGRGVQNTEAFF. CDR3 sequence (DNA): TGTGCCAGCAGTGAGGGGAGGGGAGTTCAGAACACTGAAGCTTTCTTT.

This rearrangement joins TRBV28 to TRBJ2-5; D unclear. With 4 bases removed from V and 1 base from J, the gap between germline ends came to 13 bases. The germline gives CDR1 MDHEN, CDR2 SYDVKM. The CDR3 length is 15 residues. Written as DNA, the CDR3 is TGTGCCAGCAGTTCCGATGTGTCCTTCCAAGAGACCCAGTACTTC. Protein: CASSSDVSFQETQYF.

This clonotype was counted between two and nine times. The chain has TRBV4-3 and TRBJ2-1; 9 bases are a match to TRBD2. In germline, CDR1 is LGHNA, CDR2 YSLEER. This CDR3 has 15 amino acids. The trim removed 2 bases at V and 4 bases at J, leaving 3 bases unmatched. The CDR3 loop reads CASSQWRGGYNEQFF. In DNA form, the CDR3 reads TGCGCCAGCAGCCAATGGCGGGGGGGTTACAATGAGCAGTTCTTC.

The chain joins TRBV7-9 to TRBJ2-1, with TRBD2 as a possible D gene (6 bases). Deletions cut 5 bases from V and 8 bases from J, with 16 bases between. Germline CDR1 and CDR2: SEHNR and FQNEAQ (reference sequence). This CDR3 comprises 14 residues. CDR3 bases: TGTGCCAGCAGCCCGGGAATGGGGGGATATGAGCAGTTCTTC. Encoded protein: CASSPGMGGYEQFF.

The genes are TRBV19 and TRBJ2-7; D ambiguous. The CDR3 is 15 amino acids. From germline, CDR1 is LNHDA and CDR2 SQIVND (reference sequence). Trimming removed 4 bases from V and 2 bases from J, with 15 bases in between. CDR3 sequence: CASSTPRVTPYEQYF. The CDR3, as DNA: TGTGCCAGTAGTACCCCCCGGGTCACTCCCTACGAGCAGTACTTC.

V and J are TRBV11-2 and TRBJ2-2; D is tentatively TRBD1 or TRBD2 (5 bases each). Germline assignment: CDR1 SGHAT and CDR2 FQNNGV. V gave up 6 bases and J gave up 0 bases, with 14 bases separating them. The length of the CDR3 is 16 residues. The CDR3 DNA follows: TGTGCCAGCAGGTCGAGGGGCAGGGCGAACACCGGGGAGCTGTTTTTT. Protein sequence: CASRSRGRANTGELFF. Full variable domain (remainder filled in from reference TRBV11-2 and TRBJ2-2): EAGVAQSPRYKIIEKRQSVAFWCNPISGHATLYWYQQILGQGPKLLIQFQNNGVVDDSQLPKDRFSAERLKGVDSTLKIQPAKLEDSAVYLCASRSRGRANTGELFFGEGSRLTVL.

This sequence joins TRBV7-9 and TRBJ2-5; TRBD2 agrees at 7 bases. Trimming cost V 4 bases and J 5 bases; bases outside gene matches: 4. This CDR3 has 13 amino acids. Germline CDR1 SEHNR, CDR2 FQNEAQ (reference sequence). CDR3 sequence: CASSSGLRETQYF. CDR3 sequence (DNA): TGTGCCAGCAGCTCGGGACTACGGGAGACCCAGTACTTC.

The chain joins TRBV7-9 to TRBJ1-1, with 7 bases aligning to TRBD1. This CDR3 region has 12 residues. J gave up 6 bases and V 5 bases, and 3 bases lay outside the gene matches. CDR1 is SEHNR and CDR2 is FQNEAQ in the germline V gene (reference sequence). In nucleotides, the CDR3 is TGTGCCAGCAGCATCGACAGGGCTGAAGCTTTCTTT. Translated: CASSIDRAEAFF.